Sequencing of this TCR beta chain was carried out in a study of cytomegalovirus exposure and HLA in healthy donors. Data came from immunoSEQ multiplex PCR; TCRdb stores just in-frame clones and leaves some out. The sample records over 200,000 clones, roughly 88% being singletons. Regarding the study as a whole: High sensitivity and specificity were reportedly achieved when the classifier diagnosed cytomegalovirus status.

The CDR3 consists of 14 residues. Unmatched junction bases numbered 8, after V lost 2 bases and J lost 10 bases. CDR1 MDHEN and CDR2 SYDVKM come from the germline V gene. For this clone: The antigen is undetermined.

The clonotype originates from a young woman in good health and CMV-seronegative. The V and J genes are TRBV28 and TRBJ1-1, with 9 bases identical to TRBD1. The specimen sequenced was PBMCs. The CDR3 DNA sequence: TGTGCCAGCAGTTTAACAGGGGGCTTGTATGGAGCTTTCTTT. Protein product: CASSLTGGLYGAFF.